This TCR beta chain was identified during a study of T cell responses to AZD1222 COVID-19 vaccine. Study-wide findings and caveats: Unmutated regions of variants are reportedly targeted by nearly half of spike-specific TCRs. Vaccination with two AZD1222 doses was followed by a rise in Spike-specific TCR breadth and depth.

TCRdb's table, derived via immunoSEQ multiplex PCR, lists solely in-frame clones and lacks some. The repertoire holds around 160,000 clones, 90% to 95% seen once, with 1.4% in the top ten. As to this clone: Its antigen is as yet unknown.

V dropped 0 bases and J dropped 0 bases, with 5 bases sitting between them. Germline V CDR1 and CDR2: SEHNR, FQNEAQ (reference sequence). This CDR3 is 14 amino acids long. Sequencing used peripheral blood, obtained on day 0 of AZD1222 vaccination. V gene TRBV7-9 combines with J gene TRBJ1-1; no clear D. This TCR derives from an adult in good health. In nucleotides, the CDR3 is TGTGCCAGCAGCTTAGCCCCACTGAACACTGAAGCTTTCTTT. Translating gives CASSLAPLNTEAFF.